One sample yielded the 3 T cell receptor beta chains listed below, sequenced in a study of neoadjuvant anti-PD-1 for oral cavity cancer. Clones were read by immunoSEQ multiplex PCR, and TCRdb kept only the in-frame ones, dropping some. The sample has thousands of clones, approximately 72% seen once; the top ten hold more than 3.5%. The time point: after neoadjuvant nivolumab, at surgical resection. The specimen was PBMCs, collected after nivolumab (anti-PD-1) treatment. These TCRs come from a person between 40 and 79 years old with oral cavity squamous cell carcinoma.

V and J are TRBV28 and TRBJ2-7, with D maybe TRBD2 (6 bases). This CDR3 comprises 13 residues. V lost 4 bases and J lost 6, with 13 bases in between. The germline V gene has CDR1 MDHEN and CDR2 SYDVKM. The CDR3 nucleotides are TGTGCCAGCAGTTCGACACTAGCATTCGAGCAGTACTTC. This codes for CASSSTLAFEQYF.

This sequence joins TRBV10-3 and TRBJ1-5; D uncertain. The CDR3 loop spans 12 amino acids. With 0 bases removed from V and 4 bases from J, the gap between germline ends came to 1 base. Germline CDR1 and CDR2: ENHRY and SYGVKD. CDR3 DNA sequence: TGTGCCATCAGTGAGTCGAATCAGCCCCAGCATTTT. It specifies CAISESNQPQHF.

This chain uses TRBV13 with TRBJ1-6; 9 bases align to TRBD1. CDR3 size: 17 residues. V shed 4 bases and J 7 bases; nucleotides not matched to a gene: 11. Germline lookup yields CDR1 PRHDT and CDR2 FYEKMQ (reference sequence). The DNA for the CDR3 is TGTGCCAGCAGCTCGCTAAGACAGGGGGTTTACAATTCACCCCTCCACTTT. This gives the protein CASSSLRQGVYNSPLHF.